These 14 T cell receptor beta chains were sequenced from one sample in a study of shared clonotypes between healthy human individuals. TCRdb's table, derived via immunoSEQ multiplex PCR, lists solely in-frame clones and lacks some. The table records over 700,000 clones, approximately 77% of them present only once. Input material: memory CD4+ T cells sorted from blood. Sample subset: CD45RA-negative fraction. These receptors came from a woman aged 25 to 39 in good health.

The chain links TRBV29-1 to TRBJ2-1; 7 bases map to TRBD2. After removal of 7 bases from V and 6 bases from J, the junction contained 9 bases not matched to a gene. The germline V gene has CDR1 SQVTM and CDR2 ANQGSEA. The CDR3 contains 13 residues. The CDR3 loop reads CSADAGEINEQFF. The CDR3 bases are TGCAGCGCCGACGCGGGGGAGATCAATGAGCAGTTCTTC.

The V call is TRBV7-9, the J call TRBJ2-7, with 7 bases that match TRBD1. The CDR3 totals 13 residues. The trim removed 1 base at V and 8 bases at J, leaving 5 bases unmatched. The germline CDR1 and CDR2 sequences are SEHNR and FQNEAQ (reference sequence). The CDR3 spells CASSLGQQGKQYF. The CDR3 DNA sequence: TGTGCCAGCAGCTTAGGACAACAGGGGAAGCAGTACTTC.

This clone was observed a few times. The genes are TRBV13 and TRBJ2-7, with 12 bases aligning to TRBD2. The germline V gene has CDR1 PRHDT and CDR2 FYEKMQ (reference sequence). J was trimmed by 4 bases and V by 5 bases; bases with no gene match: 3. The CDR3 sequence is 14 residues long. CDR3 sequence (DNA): TGTGCCAGCAGCCGGACTAGCGGGACTTACGAGCAGTACTTC. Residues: CASSRTSGTYEQYF.

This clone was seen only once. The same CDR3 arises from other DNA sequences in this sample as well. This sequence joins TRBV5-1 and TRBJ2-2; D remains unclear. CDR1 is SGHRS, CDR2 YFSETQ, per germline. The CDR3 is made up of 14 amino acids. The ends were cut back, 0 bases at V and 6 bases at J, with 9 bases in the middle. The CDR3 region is CASSLGTGAGELFF. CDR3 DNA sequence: TGCGCCAGCAGCTTGGGTACGGGTGCCGGGGAGCTGTTTTTT.

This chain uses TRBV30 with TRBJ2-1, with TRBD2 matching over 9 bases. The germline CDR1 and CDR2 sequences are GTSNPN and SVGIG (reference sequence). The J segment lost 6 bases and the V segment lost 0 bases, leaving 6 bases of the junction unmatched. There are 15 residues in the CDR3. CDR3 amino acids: CAWSVGLAGRNEQFF. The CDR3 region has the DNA TGTGCCTGGAGTGTCGGCCTAGCGGGACGCAATGAGCAGTTCTTC.

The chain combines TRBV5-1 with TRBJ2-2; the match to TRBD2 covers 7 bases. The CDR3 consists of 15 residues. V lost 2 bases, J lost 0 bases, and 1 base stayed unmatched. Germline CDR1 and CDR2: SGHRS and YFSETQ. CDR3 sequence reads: CASSFTSANTGELFF. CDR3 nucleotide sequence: TGCGCCAGCAGCTTTACTAGCGCGAACACCGGGGAGCTGTTTTTT. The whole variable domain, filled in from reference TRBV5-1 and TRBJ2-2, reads KAGVTQTPRYLIKTRGQQVTLSCSPISGHRSVSWYQQTPGQGLQFLFEYFSETQRNKGNFPGRFSGRQFSNSRSEMNVSTLELGDSALYLCASSFTSANTGELFFGEGSRLTVL.

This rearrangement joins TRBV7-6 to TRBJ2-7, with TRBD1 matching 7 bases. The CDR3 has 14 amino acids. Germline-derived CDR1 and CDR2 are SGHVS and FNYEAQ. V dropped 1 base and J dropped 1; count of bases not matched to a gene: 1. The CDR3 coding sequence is TGTGCCAGCAGCTTAGGGGACAGATCCTACGAGCAGTACTTC. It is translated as CASSLGDRSYEQYF. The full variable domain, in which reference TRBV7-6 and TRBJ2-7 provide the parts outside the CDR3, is GAGVSQSPRYKVTKRGQDVALRCDPISGHVSLYWYRQALGQGPEFLTYFNYEAQQDKSGLPNDRFSAERPEGSISTLTIQRTEQRDSAMYRCASSLGDRSYEQYFGPGTRLTVT.

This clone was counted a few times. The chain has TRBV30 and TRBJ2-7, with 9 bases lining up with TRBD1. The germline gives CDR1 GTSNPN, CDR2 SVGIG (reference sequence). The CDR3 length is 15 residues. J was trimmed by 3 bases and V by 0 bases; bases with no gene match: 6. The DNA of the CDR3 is TGTGCCTGGAGTGTACCGGGACAGGGTCACTACGAGCAGTACTTC. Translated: CAWSVPGQGHYEQYF.

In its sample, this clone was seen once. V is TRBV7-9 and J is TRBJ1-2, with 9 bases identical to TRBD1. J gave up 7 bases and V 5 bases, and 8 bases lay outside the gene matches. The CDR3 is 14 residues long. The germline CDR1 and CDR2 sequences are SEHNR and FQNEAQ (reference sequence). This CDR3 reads CASSKDRGIFGYTF. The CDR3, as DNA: TGTGCCAGCAGCAAGGACAGGGGAATCTTTGGCTACACCTTC.

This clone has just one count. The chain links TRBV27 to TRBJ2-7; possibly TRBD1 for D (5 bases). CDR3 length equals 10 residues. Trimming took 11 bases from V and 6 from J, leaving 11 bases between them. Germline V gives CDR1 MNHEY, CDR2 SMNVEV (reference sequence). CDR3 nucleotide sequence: TGTGCCGGCCAGGGCGGCGAGCAGTACTTC. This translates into CAGQGGEQYF.

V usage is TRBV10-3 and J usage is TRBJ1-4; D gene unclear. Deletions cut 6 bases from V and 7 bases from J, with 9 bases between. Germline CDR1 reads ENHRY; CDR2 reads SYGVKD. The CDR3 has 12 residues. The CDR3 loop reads CAISRPGEKLFF. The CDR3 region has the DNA TGTGCCATCAGCCGACCGGGTGAAAAACTGTTTTTT.

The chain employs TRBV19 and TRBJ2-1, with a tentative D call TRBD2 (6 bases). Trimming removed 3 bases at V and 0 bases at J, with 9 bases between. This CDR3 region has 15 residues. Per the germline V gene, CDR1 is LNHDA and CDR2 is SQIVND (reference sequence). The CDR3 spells CASSMREDSYNEQFF. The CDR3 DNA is TGTGCCAGTAGTATGAGGGAGGACTCCTACAATGAGCAGTTCTTC.

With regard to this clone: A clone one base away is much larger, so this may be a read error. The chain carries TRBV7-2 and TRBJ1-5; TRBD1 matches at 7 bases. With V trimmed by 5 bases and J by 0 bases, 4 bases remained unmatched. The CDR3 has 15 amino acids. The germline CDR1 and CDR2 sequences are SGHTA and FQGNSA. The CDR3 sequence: CASSQTGFSNQPQHF. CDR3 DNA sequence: TGTGCCAGCAGCCAGACAGGGTTTAGCAATCAGCCCCAGCATTTT.

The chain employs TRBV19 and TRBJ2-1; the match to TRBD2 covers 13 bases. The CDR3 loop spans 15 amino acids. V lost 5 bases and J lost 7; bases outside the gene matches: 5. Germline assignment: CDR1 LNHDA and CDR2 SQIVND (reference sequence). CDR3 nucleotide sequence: TGTGCCAGTAGTGTTACTAGCGGGAGGGCTAATGAGCAGTTCTTC. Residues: CASSVTSGRANEQFF.